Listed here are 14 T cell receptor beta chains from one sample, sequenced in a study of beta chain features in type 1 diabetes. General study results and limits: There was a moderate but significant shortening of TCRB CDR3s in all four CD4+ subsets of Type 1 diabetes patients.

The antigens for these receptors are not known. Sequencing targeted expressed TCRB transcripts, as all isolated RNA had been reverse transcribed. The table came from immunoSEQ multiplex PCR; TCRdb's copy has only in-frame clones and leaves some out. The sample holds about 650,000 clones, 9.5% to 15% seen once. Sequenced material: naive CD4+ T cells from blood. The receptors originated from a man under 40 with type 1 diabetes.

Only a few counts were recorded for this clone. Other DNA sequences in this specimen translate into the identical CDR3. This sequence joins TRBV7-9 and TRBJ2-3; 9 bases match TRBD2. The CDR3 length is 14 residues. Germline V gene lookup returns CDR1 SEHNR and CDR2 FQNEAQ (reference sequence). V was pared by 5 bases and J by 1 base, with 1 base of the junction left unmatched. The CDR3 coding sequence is TGTGCCAGCAGCCCTAGCGGGGGCACAGATACGCAGTATTTT. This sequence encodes CASSPSGGTDTQYF.

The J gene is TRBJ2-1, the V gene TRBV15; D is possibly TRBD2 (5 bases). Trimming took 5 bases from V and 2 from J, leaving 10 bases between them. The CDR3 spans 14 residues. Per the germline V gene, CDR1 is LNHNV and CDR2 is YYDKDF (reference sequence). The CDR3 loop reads CATSPAGAYNEQFF. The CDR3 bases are TGTGCCACCAGCCCCGCCGGGGCCTACAATGAGCAGTTCTTC.

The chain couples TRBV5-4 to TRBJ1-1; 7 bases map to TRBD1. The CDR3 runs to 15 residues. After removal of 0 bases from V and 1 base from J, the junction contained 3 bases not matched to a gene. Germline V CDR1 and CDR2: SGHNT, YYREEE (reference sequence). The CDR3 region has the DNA TGTGCCAGCAGCTTGGCCCGGACAGGGAACACTGAAGCTTTCTTT. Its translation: CASSLARTGNTEAFF.

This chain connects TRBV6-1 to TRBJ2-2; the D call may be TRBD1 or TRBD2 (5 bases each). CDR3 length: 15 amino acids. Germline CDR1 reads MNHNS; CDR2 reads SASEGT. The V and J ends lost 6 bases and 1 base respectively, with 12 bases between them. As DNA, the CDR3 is TGTGCCAGCAGGGGACCCACACTGAACACCGGGGAGCTGTTTTTT. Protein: CASRGPTLNTGELFF.

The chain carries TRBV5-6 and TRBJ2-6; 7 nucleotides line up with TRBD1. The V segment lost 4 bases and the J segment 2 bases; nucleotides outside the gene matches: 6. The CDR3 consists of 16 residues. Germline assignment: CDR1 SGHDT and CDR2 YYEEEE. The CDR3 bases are TGTGCCAGCAGCGACAGGGTGTGGACTGGGGCCAACGTCCTGACTTTC. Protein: CASSDRVWTGANVLTF.

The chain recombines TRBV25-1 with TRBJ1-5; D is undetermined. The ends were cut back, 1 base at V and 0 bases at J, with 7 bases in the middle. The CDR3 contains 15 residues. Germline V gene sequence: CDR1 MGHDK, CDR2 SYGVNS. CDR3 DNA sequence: TGTGCCAGCAGTGAATCTGGGGATAGCAATCAGCCCCAGCATTTT. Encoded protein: CASSESGDSNQPQHF.

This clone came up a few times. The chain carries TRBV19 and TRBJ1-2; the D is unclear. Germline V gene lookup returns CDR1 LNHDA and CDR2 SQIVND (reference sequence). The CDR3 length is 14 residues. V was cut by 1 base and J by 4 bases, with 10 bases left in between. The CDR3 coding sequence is TGTGCCAGTAGTATAGTAGGTACAGTCTATGGCTACACCTTC. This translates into CASSIVGTVYGYTF.

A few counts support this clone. The CDR3: CASRKWGLSSYEQYF. The CDR3 DNA reads as TGTGCCAGCAGGAAGTGGGGTCTGAGCTCCTACGAGCAGTACTTC. The V and J genes are TRBV28 and TRBJ2-7; D unclear. Between the trimmed V and J ends, which lost 6 bases and 0 bases, there was a span of 15 bases. The CDR3 length is 15 residues. Germline assignment: CDR1 MDHEN and CDR2 SYDVKM.

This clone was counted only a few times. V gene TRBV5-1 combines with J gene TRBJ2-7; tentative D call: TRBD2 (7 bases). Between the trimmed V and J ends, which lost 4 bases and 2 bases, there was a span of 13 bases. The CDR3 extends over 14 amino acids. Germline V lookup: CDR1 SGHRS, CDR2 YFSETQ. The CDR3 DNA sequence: TGCGCCAGCAGCCAGGGGAGGGACCCCTACGAGCAGTACTTC. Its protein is CASSQGRDPYEQYF.

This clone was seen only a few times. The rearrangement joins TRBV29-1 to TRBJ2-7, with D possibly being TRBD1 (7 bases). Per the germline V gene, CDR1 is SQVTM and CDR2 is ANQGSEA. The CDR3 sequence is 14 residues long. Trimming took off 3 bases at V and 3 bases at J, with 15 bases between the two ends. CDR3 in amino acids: CSVEVEGQFYEQYF. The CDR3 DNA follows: TGCAGCGTTGAGGTGGAGGGACAGTTCTACGAGCAGTACTTC.

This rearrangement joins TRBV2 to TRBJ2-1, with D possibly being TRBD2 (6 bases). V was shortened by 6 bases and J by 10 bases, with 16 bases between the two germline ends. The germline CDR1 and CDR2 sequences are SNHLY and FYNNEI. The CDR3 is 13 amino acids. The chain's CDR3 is CASRREEGLEQFF. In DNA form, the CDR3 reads TGTGCCAGCAGAAGGGAGGAGGGGTTAGAGCAGTTCTTC. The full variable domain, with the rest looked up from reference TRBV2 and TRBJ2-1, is EPEVTQTPSHQVTQMGQEVILRCVPISNHLYFYWYRQILGQKVEFLVSFYNNEISEKSEIFDDQFSVERPDGSNFTLKIRSTKLEDSAMYFCASRREEGLEQFFGPGTRLTVL.

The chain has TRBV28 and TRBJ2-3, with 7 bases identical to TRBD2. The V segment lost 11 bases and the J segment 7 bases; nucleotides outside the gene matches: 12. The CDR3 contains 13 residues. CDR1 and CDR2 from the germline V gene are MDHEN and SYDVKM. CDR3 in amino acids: CAGRGFEGHTQYF. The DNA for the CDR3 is TGTGCCGGGAGGGGTTTTGAAGGGCATACGCAGTATTTT.

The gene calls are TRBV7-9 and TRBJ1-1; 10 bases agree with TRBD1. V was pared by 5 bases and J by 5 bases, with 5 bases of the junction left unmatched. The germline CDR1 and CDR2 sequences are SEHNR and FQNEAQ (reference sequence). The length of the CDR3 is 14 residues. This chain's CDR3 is CASSATGGHTEAFF. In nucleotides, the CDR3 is TGTGCCAGCAGCGCGACAGGGGGCCATACTGAAGCTTTCTTT.

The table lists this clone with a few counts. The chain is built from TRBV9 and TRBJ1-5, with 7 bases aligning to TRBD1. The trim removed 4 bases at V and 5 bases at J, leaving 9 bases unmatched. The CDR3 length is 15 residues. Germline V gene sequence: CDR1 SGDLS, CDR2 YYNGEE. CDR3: CASSSAGTEDQPQHF. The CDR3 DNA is TGTGCCAGCAGCTCGGCCGGGACAGAAGATCAGCCCCAGCATTTT.